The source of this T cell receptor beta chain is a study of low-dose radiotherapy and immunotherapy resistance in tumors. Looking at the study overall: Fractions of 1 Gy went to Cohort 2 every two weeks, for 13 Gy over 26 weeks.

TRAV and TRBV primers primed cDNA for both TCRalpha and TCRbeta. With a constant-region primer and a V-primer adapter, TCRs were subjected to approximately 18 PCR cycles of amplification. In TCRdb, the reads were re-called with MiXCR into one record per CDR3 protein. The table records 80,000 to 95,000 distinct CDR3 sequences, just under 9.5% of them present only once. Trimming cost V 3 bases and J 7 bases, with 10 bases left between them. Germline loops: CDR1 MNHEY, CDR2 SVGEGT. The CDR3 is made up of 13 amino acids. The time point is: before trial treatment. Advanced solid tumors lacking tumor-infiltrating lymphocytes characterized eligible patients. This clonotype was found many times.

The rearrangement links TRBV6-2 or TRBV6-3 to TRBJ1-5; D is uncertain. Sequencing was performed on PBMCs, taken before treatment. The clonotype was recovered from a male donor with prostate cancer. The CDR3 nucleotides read TGTGCCAGCAGTTATACCGACGGGCAGCCCCAGCATTTT. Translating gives CASSYTDGQPQHF.